Listed here are 14 T cell receptor beta chains from one sample, sequenced in a study of beta chain features in type 1 diabetes. Whole-study findings and limits: In every one of the four CD4+ subsets, TCRB CDR3s were moderately but significantly shorter in Type 1 diabetes patients.

The isolated RNA, all of it, was reverse transcribed, so expressed TCRB transcripts were what got sequenced. Measured with immunoSEQ multiplex PCR; TCRdb has only the in-frame clones, and not every one. The repertoire holds hundreds of thousands of clones, with around 15% as singletons. For these TCRs, the target antigens are not known. The sample comprised naive CD4+ T cells from blood. These receptor sequences come from a man between 18 and 35 years old with type 1 diabetes.

V and J are TRBV5-1 and TRBJ1-1; D may be TRBD1 (6 bases). The CDR3 runs 12 residues. From germline, CDR1 is SGHRS and CDR2 YFSETQ. Trimming shortened V by 4 bases and J by 6 bases, and 10 bases separated the two germline ends. CDR3 bases: TGCGCCAGCAGCCCGGGACAATCTGAAGCTTTCTTT. Residues: CASSPGQSEAFF.

The chain couples TRBV9 to TRBJ1-4; perhaps TRBD1 as D (5 bases). This CDR3 has 14 residues. The germline V gene has CDR1 SGDLS and CDR2 YYNGEE. V lost 3 bases to trimming and J lost 5 bases, with 11 bases between them. DNA of the CDR3: TGTGCCAGCAGCGCAGGGTCAGGAAATGAAAAACTGTTTTTT. Residues: CASSAGSGNEKLFF. Using reference TRBV9 and TRBJ1-4 for the parts outside the CDR3, the full variable domain is DSGVTQTPKHLITATGQRVTLRCSPRSGDLSVYWYQQSLDQGLQFLIQYYNGEERAKGNILERFSAQQFPDLHSELNLSSLELGDSALYFCASSAGSGNEKLFFGSGTQLSVL.

This clone was seen a few times. CDR3 protein: CASSRAREATEAFF. Here the CDR3 DNA reads TGTGCCAGCAGTAGGGCTAGGGAAGCCACTGAAGCTTTCTTT. The gene calls are TRBV27 and TRBJ1-1; D remains ambiguous. This CDR3 region has 14 residues. Germline V gene data show CDR1 as MNHEY and CDR2 as SMNVEV (reference sequence). Trimming left V 5 bases short and J 4 bases short, with 14 bases between.

This clone appeared a few times. The V and J genes are TRBV7-9 and TRBJ1-6; possibly TRBD1 for D (6 bases). V was cut by 3 bases and J by 7 bases, with 10 bases left in between. Germline CDR1 reads SEHNR; CDR2 reads FQNEAQ (reference sequence). The CDR3 totals 14 residues. CDR3 bases: TGTGCCAGCAGCTTTGAAACAGGGAATTCACCCCTCCACTTT. This translates into CASSFETGNSPLHF. Variable domain in full (rest from reference TRBV7-9 and TRBJ1-6): DTGVSQNPRHKITKRGQNVTFRCDPISEHNRLYWYRQTLGQGPEFLTYFQNEAQLEKSRLLSDRFSAERPKGSFSTLEIQRTEQGDSAMYLCASSFETGNSPLHFGNGTRLTVT.

The J gene is TRBJ2-5, the V gene TRBV9; D call uncertain. The ends were cut back, 0 bases at V and 6 bases at J, with 15 bases in the middle. Germline V gene data show CDR1 as SGDLS and CDR2 as YYNGEE. There are 15 residues in the CDR3. In DNA, the CDR3 is TGTGCCAGCAGCGTAGAAGCCCTTCTGAGTCAGACCCAGTACTTC. Its translation is CASSVEALLSQTQYF.

This clone was recorded a few times. J is TRBJ2-2 and V is TRBV7-3; 9 nucleotides align to TRBD1. V dropped 4 bases and J dropped 4; count of bases not matched to a gene: 10. CDR1 is SGHTA and CDR2 is FQGTGA in the germline V gene. CDR3 size: 17 residues. CDR3 sequence (DNA): TGTGCCAGCAGCTCCCCCACCGGACAGGGGTTCACCGGGGAGCTGTTTTTT. Its protein product is CASSSPTGQGFTGELFF. The complete variable domain, with remaining parts taken from reference TRBV7-3 and TRBJ2-2, reads GAGVSQTPSNKVTEKGKYVELRCDPISGHTALYWYRQSLGQGPEFLIYFQGTGAADDSGLPNDRFFAVRPEGSVSTLKIQRTERGDSAVYLCASSSPTGQGFTGELFFGEGSRLTVL.

This chain joins TRBV21-1 and TRBJ1-2; TRBD1, as called in the table, went unchecked against the DNA. TRBV21-1 is a pseudogene. This CDR3 has 17 amino acids. The CDR3 spells CASSPQKGQISNYGYTF. The CDR3 bases are TGTGCCAGCAGCCCGCAAAAGGGACAGATATCTAACTATGGCTACACCTTC.

V is TRBV10-3 and J is TRBJ2-7, with no clear D. The CDR3 length is 14 residues. Looked up from germline, CDR1 is ENHRY and CDR2 is SYGVKD. V was clipped by 2 bases and J by 4 bases, with 12 bases between them. The chain's CDR3 is CAISEKKGLYEQYF. The CDR3 bases are TGTGCCATCAGTGAGAAGAAGGGATTATACGAGCAGTACTTC.

This clone was found a few times. The chain carries TRBV2 and TRBJ1-5, with 7 bases matching TRBD1. Trimming at V came to 8 bases and at J to 3 bases, leaving 10 bases not matched to a gene. Germline V gives CDR1 SNHLY, CDR2 FYNNEI. This CDR3 comprises 15 residues. The CDR3 spells CASRGPGQHNQPQHF. CDR3 bases: TGTGCCAGCCGGGGACCGGGACAGCACAATCAGCCCCAGCATTTT.

This clone turned up a few times. V is TRBV5-1 and J is TRBJ1-1; TRBD1 agrees at 7 bases. CDR3 length: 14 residues. CDR1 SGHRS and CDR2 YFSETQ come from the germline V gene. The V gene end was trimmed by 1 base and the J gene end by 8 bases; junction bases not matched to a gene: 8. The CDR3 DNA reads as TGCGCCAGCAGCTTGTCTACAGGGGCAGCGGAAGCTTTCTTT. Translated, it gives CASSLSTGAAEAFF.

This clone came up a few times. This sequence joins TRBV30 and TRBJ2-1; TRBD2 might be the D (7 bases). V lost 5 bases and J lost 8, with 22 bases in between. The length of the CDR3 is 15 residues. Germline V gene sequence: CDR1 GTSNPN, CDR2 SVGIG (reference sequence). The CDR3, as DNA: TGTGCCTGGGAAAGGGGGTCTAGCGGTTCTCATGAGCAGTTCTTC. Its translation: CAWERGSSGSHEQFF.

The rearrangement joins TRBV4-2 to TRBJ2-5, with 7 bases matching TRBD1. The J call is in doubt because the DNA end fits TRBJ2-7 better. This CDR3 has 16 residues. CDR1 is LGHNA and CDR2 is YNFKEQ in the germline V gene. CDR3 coding DNA: TGTGCCAGCAGCCAAGGCCCCGACAGGGTTCCCTACGAGCAGTACTTC. This sequence encodes CASSQGPDRVPYEQYF.

The genes are TRBV5-1 and TRBJ2-7; 12 bases match TRBD2. The CDR3 contains 15 residues. After removal of 4 bases from V and 5 bases from J, the junction contained 7 bases not matched to a gene. From germline, CDR1 is SGHRS and CDR2 YFSETQ. The CDR3 sequence: CASSALAGGPNEQYF. The CDR3 region has the DNA TGCGCCAGCAGCGCTCTAGCGGGGGGGCCGAACGAGCAGTACTTC.

This rearrangement joins TRBV5-8 to TRBJ1-5; 8 bases line up with TRBD1. The CDR3 covers 15 residues. The germline V gene encodes CDR1 SGHTS and CDR2 YDEGEE. V was pared by 2 bases and J by 3 bases, with 4 bases of the junction left unmatched. In DNA, the CDR3 is TGTGCCAGCAGCTTCCAGGGGGCTGACAATCAGCCCCAGCATTTT. As protein: CASSFQGADNQPQHF.